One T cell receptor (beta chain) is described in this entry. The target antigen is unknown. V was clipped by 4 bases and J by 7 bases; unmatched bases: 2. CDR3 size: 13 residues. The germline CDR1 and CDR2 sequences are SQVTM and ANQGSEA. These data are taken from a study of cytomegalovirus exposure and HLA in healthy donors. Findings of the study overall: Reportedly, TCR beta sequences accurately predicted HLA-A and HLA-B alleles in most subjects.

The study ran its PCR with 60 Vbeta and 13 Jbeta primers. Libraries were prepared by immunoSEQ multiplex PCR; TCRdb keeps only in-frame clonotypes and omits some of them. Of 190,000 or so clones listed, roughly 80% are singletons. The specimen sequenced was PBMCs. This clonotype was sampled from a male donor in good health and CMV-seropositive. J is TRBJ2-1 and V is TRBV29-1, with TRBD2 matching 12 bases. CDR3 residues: CSVATSGGNEQFF. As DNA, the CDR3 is TGCAGCGTTGCTACTAGCGGGGGGAATGAGCAGTTCTTC.